The TCR beta chain described here comes from a study of identical twins. Study-level points and caveats: Conclusions relied on cross-sectional statistical analysis, not following the same donors.

Notes on this clonotype: What it recognizes is unknown.

This CDR3 is 13 amino acids long. Germline CDR1 LGHDT, CDR2 YNNKEL (reference sequence). Trimming removed 1 base from V and 6 bases from J, with 10 bases in between. TCRdb fed the 5' RACE reads into MiXCR, producing one record per CDR3 protein. Of around 690,000 distinct CDR3 sequences listed, 21% are singletons. These data also featured in a second study, about T cells expressing NK-cell markers.

This receptor was taken from a woman under 30 in good health. The sequenced material came from PBMCs. The V call is TRBV3-1, the J call TRBJ2-7; D remains ambiguous. CDR3 sequence (DNA): TGTGCCAGCAGCCAAGGGAGAACGTTCGAGCAGTACTTC. Protein sequence: CASSQGRTFEQYF.